This T cell receptor beta chain originates from a study of shared clonotypes between healthy human individuals. Per the germline V gene, CDR1 is KGHSH and CDR2 is LQKENI. This CDR3 is 14 amino acids long. Trimming removed 2 bases at V and 6 bases at J, with 14 bases between. Generated by immunoSEQ multiplex PCR, the TCRdb table keeps only in-frame clones and is missing some. The sample lists hundreds of thousands of clones, 96% occurring once. The chain has TRBV18 and TRBJ2-7; D perhaps matches TRBD2 (6 bases). Sample: naive CD4+ T cells sorted from blood. As for subset: CD45RA+ positively selected. The sequence came from a woman in her 30s in good health. Here the CDR3 DNA reads TGTGCCAGCTCACCAGGGACTGGGCCTGGCGAGCAGTACTTC. This translates into CASSPGTGPGEQYF.